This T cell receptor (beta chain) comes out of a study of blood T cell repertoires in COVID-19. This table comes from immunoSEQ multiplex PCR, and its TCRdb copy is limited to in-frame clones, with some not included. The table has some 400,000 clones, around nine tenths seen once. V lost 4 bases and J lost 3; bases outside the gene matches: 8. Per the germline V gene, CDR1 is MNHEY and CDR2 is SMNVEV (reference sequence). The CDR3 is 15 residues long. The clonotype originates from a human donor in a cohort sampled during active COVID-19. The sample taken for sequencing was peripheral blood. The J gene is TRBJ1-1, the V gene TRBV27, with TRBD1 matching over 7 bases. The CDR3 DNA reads TGTGCCAGCAGTTCAAGGGACAGCCGGGACACTGAAGCTTTCTTT. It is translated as CASSSRDSRDTEAFF.